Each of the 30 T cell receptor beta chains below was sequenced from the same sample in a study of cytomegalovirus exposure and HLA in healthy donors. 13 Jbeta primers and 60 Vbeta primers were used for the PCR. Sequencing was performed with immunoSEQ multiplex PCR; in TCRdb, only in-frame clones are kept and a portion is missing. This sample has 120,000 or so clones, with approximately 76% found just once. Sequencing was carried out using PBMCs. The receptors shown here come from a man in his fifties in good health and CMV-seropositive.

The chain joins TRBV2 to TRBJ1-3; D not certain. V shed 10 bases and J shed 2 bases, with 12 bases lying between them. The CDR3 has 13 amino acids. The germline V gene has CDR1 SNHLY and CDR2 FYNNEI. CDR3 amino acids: CANTQEPGNTIYF. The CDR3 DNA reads TGTGCCAATACCCAGGAACCTGGAAACACCATATATTTT.

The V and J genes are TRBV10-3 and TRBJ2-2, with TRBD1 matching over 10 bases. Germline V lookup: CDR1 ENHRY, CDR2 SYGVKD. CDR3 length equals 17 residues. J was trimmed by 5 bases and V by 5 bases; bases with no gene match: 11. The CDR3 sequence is CAISPRTGGPGTGELFF. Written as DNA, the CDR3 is TGTGCCATCAGTCCCAGGACAGGGGGGCCAGGGACCGGGGAGCTGTTTTTT.

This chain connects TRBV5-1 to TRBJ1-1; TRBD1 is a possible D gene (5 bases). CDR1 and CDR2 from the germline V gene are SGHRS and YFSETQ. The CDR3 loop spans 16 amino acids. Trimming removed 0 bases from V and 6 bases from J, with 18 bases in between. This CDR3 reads CASSLGWGVGGPEAFF. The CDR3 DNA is TGCGCCAGCAGCTTGGGATGGGGGGTAGGCGGGCCTGAAGCTTTCTTT.

As DNA, the CDR3 is TGTGCCAGCAGTTTGGAATCGGGACAGTTCGATGGGGCCAACGTCCTGACTTTC. It translates to CASSLESGQFDGANVLTF. The chain carries TRBV27 and TRBJ2-6, with 7 bases identical to TRBD1. Looked up from germline, CDR1 is MNHEY and CDR2 is SMNVEV (reference sequence). Germline trimming cut 3 bases from V and 3 bases from J; bases unmatched to any gene: 11. The CDR3 is 18 amino acids.

The CDR3 region is CASSLPGTTNYGYTF. Written as DNA, the CDR3 is TGTGCCAGCAGCTTACCCGGGACAACGAACTATGGCTACACCTTC. The chain links TRBV7-2 to TRBJ1-2; D is perhaps TRBD1 (6 bases). The V gene lost 2 bases and the J gene lost 2 bases, with 12 bases spanning the gap. This CDR3 spans 15 amino acids. The germline V gene has CDR1 SGHTA and CDR2 FQGNSA.

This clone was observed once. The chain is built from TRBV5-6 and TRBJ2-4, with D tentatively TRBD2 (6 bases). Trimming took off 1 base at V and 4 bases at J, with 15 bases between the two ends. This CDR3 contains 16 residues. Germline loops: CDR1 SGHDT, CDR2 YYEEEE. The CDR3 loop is CASSLLVAGGKNIQYF. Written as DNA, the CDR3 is TGTGCCAGCAGCTTGTTGGTAGCTGGGGGGAAAAACATTCAGTACTTC.

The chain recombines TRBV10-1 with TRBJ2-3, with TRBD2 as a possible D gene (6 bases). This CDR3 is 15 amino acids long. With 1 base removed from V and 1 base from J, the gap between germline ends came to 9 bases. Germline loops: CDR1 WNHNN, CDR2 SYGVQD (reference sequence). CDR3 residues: CASSELGGGTDTQYF. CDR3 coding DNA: TGCGCCAGCAGTGAGTTGGGGGGTGGCACAGATACGCAGTATTTT.

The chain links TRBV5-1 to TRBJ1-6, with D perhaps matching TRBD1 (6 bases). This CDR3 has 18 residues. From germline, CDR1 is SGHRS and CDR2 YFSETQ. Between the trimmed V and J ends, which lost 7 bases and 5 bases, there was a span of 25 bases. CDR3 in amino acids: CASREPGTSRTDNSPLHF. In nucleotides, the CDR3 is TGCGCCAGCCGGGAACCCGGGACATCAAGGACCGATAATTCACCCCTCCACTTT. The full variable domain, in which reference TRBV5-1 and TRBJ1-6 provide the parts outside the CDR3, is KAGVTQTPRYLIKTRGQQVTLSCSPISGHRSVSWYQQTPGQGLQFLFEYFSETQRNKGNFPGRFSGRQFSNSRSEMNVSTLELGDSALYLCASREPGTSRTDNSPLHFGNGTRLTVT.

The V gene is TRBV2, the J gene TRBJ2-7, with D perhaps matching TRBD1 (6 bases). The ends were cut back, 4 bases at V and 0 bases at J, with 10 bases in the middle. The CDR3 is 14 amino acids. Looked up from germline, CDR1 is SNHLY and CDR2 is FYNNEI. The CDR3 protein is CASSGTDGSYEQYF. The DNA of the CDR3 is TGTGCCAGCAGTGGGACAGACGGCTCCTACGAGCAGTACTTC.

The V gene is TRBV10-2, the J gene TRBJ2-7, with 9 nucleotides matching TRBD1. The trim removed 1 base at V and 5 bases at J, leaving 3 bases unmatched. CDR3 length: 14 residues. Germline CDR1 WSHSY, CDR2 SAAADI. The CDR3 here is CASSELDRGDEQYF. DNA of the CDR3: TGCGCCAGCAGTGAGTTGGACAGGGGCGACGAGCAGTACTTC.

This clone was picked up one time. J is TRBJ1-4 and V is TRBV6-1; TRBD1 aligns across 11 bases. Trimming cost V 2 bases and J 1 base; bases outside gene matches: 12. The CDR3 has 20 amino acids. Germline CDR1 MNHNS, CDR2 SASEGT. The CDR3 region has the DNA TGTGCCAGCAGTGAATGGTTGCGGACAGGGGGCATTGTAACTAATGAAAAACTGTTTTTT. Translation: CASSEWLRTGGIVTNEKLFF.

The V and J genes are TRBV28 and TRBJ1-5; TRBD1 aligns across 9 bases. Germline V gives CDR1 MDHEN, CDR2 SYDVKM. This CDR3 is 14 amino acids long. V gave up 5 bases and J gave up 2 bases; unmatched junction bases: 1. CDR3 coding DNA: TGTGCCAGCAGTAGGACAGGGGGCAATCAGCCCCAGCATTTT. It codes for CASSRTGGNQPQHF.

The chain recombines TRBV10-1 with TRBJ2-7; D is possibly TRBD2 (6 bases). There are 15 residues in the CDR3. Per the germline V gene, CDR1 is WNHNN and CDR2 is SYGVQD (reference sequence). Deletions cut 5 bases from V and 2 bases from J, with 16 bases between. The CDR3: CASSYSGTGTYEQYF. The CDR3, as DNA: TGCGCCAGCAGTTATTCCGGGACTGGAACCTACGAGCAGTACTTC.

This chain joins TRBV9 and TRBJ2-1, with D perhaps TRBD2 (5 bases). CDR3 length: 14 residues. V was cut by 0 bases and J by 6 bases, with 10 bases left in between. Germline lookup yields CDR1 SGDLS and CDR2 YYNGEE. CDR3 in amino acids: CASSVESLANEQFF. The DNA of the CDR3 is TGTGCCAGCAGCGTAGAATCGCTAGCCAATGAGCAGTTCTTC.

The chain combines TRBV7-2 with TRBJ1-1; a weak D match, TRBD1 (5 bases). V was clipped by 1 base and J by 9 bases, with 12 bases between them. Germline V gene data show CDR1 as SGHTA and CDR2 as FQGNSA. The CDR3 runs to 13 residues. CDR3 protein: CASSLGVQDKAFF. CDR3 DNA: TGTGCCAGCAGCTTAGGAGTTCAGGACAAAGCTTTCTTT.

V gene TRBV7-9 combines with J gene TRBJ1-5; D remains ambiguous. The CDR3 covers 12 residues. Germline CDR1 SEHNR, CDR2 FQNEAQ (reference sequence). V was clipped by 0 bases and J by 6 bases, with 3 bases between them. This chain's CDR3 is CASSLAAQPQHF. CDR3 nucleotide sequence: TGTGCCAGCAGCTTAGCGGCTCAGCCCCAGCATTTT.

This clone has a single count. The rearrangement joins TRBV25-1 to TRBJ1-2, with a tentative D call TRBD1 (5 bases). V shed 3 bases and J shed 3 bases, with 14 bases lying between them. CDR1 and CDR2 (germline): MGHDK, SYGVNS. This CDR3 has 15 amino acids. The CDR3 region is CASSDPSGGDYGYTF. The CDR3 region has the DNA TGTGCCAGCAGTGATCCGTCGGGGGGGGACTATGGCTACACCTTC.

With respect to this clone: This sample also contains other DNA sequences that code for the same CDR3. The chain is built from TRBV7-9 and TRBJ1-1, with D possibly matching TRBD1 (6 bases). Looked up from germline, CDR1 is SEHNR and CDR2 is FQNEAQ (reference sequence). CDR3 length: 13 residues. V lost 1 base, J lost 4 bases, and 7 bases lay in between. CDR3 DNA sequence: TGTGCCAGCAGCTTAGGAGGGGGCACTGAAGCTTTCTTT. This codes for CASSLGGGTEAFF.

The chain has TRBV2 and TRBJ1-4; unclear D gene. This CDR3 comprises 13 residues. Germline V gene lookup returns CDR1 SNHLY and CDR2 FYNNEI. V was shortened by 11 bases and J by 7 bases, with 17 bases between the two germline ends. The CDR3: CALRATSSEKLFF. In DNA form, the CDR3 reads TGTGCCTTAAGAGCCACTTCAAGTGAAAAACTGTTTTTT.

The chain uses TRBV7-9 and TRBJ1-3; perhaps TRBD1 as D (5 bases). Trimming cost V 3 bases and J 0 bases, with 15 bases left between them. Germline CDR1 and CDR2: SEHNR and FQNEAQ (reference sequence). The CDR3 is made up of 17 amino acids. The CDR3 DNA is TGTGCCAGCAGCTTTCCCGGGAGGGGAAGCTCTGGAAACACCATATATTTT. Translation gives CASSFPGRGSSGNTIYF.

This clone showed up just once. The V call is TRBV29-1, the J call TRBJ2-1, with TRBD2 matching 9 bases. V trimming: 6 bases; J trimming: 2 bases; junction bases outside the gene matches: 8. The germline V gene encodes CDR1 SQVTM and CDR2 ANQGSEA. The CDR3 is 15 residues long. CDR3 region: CSVRGGGAAYNEQFF. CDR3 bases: TGCAGCGTCCGTGGCGGGGGGGCCGCCTACAATGAGCAGTTCTTC.

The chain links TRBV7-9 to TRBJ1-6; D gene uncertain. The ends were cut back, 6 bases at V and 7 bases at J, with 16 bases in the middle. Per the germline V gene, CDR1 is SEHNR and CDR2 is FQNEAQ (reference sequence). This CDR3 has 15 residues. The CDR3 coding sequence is TGTGCCAGCAGTCAGGACTCCCGGCAAAATTCACCCCTCCACTTT. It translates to CASSQDSRQNSPLHF.

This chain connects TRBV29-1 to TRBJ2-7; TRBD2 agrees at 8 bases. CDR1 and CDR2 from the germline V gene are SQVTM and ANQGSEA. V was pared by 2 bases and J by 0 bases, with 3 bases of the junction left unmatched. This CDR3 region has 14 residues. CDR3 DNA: TGCAGCGTTGAAACTAGCGGATACTCCTACGAGCAGTACTTC. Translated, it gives CSVETSGYSYEQYF.

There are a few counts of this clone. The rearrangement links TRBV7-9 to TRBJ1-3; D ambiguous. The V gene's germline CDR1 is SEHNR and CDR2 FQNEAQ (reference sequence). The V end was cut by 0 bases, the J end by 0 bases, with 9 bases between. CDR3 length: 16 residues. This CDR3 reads CASSLAITDSGNTIYF. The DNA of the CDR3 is TGTGCCAGCAGCTTAGCGATTACAGACTCTGGAAACACCATATATTTT.

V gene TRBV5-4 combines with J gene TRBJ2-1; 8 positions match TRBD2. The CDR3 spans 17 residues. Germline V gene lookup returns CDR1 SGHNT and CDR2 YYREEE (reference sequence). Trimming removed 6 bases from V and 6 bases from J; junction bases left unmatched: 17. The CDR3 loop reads CASTDGGGLAGRNEQFF. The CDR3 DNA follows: TGTGCCAGCACGGACGGGGGCGGGCTAGCGGGCCGCAATGAGCAGTTCTTC.

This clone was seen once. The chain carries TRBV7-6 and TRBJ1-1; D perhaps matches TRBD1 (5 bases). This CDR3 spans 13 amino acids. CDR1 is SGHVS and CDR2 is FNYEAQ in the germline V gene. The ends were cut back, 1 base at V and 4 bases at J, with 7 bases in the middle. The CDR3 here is CASSLGRATEAFF. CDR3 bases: TGTGCCAGCAGCTTAGGCAGGGCCACTGAAGCTTTCTTT.

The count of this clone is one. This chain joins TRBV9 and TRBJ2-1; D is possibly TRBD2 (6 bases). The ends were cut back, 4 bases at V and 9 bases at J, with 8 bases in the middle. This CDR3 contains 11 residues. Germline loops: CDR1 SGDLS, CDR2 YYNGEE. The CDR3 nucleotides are TGTGCCAGCAGCCTTAGCGGTGAGCAGTTCTTC. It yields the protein CASSLSGEQFF.

In DNA, the CDR3 is TGTGCCAGCAGCCCCGGACATAATTACGAGCAGTACTTC. Translating gives CASSPGHNYEQYF. This chain joins TRBV5-4 and TRBJ2-7; D is perhaps TRBD1 (5 bases). The CDR3 runs to 13 residues. Germline lookup yields CDR1 SGHNT and CDR2 YYREEE (reference sequence). Trimming removed 4 bases from V and 4 bases from J, with 12 bases in between.

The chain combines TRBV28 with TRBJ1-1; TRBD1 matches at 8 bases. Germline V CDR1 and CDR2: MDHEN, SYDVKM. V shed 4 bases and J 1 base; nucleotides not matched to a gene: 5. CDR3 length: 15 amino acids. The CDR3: CASSSRTGPNTEAFF. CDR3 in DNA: TGTGCCAGCAGTTCGCGGACAGGGCCGAACACTGAAGCTTTCTTT.

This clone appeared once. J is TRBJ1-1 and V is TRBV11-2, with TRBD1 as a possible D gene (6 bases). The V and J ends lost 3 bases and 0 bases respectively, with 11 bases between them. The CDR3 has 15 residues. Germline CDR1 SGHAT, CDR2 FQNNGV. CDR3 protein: CASSLRRGLNTEAFF. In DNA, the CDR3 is TGTGCCAGCAGCTTGCGCAGGGGTCTGAACACTGAAGCTTTCTTT.